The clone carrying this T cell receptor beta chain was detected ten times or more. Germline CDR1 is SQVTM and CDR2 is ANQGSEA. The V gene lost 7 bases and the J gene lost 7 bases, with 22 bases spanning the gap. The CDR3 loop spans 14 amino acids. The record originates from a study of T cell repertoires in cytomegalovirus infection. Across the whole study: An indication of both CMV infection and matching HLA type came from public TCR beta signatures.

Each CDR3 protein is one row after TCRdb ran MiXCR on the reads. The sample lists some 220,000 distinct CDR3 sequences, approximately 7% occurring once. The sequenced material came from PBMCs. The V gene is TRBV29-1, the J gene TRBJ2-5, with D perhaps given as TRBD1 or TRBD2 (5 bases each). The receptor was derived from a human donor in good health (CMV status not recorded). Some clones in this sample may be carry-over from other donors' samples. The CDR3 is CSADLTQAGRTQYF. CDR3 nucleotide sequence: TGCAGCGCCGACCTTACACAGGCGGGTCGGACCCAGTACTTC.